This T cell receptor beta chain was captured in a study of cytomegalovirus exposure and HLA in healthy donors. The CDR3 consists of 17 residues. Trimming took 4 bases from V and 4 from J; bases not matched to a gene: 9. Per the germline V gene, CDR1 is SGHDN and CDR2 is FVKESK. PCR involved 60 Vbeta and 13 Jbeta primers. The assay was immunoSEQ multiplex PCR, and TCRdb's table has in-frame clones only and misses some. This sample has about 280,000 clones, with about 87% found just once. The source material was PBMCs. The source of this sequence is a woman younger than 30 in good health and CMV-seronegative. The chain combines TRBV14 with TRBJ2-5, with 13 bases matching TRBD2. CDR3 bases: TGTGCCAGCAGCCCAGAACCGGGACTAGCGGGGAGAGAGACCCAGTACTTC. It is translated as CASSPEPGLAGRETQYF.